These 28 T cell receptor beta chains were sequenced from one sample in a study of blood T cells in healthy people across ages. A second about 6 to 11 cycle PCR used barcoded and J-beta primers. Each CDR3 protein is one row after TCRdb ran MiXCR on the 5' RACE reads. The sample lists approximately 810,000 distinct CDR3 sequences; around 28% were seen once. Material: blood. Source of these receptors: a woman of 80 years or more in good health.

Only a few counts were recorded for this clonotype. This clone may be a read error of a much larger clone one base away. The gene calls are TRBV29-1 and TRBJ2-5; D uncertain. Germline V lookup: CDR1 SQVTM, CDR2 ANQGSEA. V dropped 4 bases and J dropped 11 bases, with 11 bases sitting between them. The CDR3 extends over 10 amino acids. CDR3 residues: CSVGQPQQYF. DNA for the CDR3: TGCAGCGTTGGTCAGCCCCAGCAGTACTTC.

As concerns this clonotype: With a much larger clone just one base away, this may be a read error. V is TRBV9 and J is TRBJ2-5; D remains ambiguous. CDR1 SGDLS and CDR2 YYNGEE come from the germline V gene. The CDR3 is 12 residues long. The CDR3 here is CASEGEQEAQYF. The CDR3 bases are TGTGCCAGCGAAGGAGAACAAGAGGCCCAGTACTTC.

The chain is built from TRBV6-2 or TRBV6-3 and TRBJ1-1; 8 bases fit TRBD1. Germline values: CDR1 MNHEY, CDR2 SVGEGT. The CDR3 is made up of 16 amino acids. J lost 3 bases, V lost 6 bases, and 12 bases had no gene match. The CDR3 DNA sequence: TGTGCCAGCAGGAAAACCTTGGACAGGGTGGACACTGAAGCTTTCTTT. It specifies CASRKTLDRVDTEAFF.

The V and J genes are TRBV12-3 or TRBV12-4 and TRBJ2-5, with 7 bases aligning to TRBD1. The J call may be faulty, since TRBJ2-7 better matches the DNA end. CDR3 length: 13 residues. The CDR3 DNA is TGTGCCAGCAGACGACAGGGAGAGTACGAGCAGTACTTC. It is translated as CASRRQGEYEQYF.

Comments on this clonotype: This may stem from a read error, because a much larger clone lies one nucleotide away. The gene calls are TRBV12-3 or TRBV12-4 and TRBJ1-4, with D hard to call. The CDR3 has 14 amino acids. Trimming cost V 8 bases and J 9 bases, with 19 bases left between them. CDR3 in DNA: TGTGCCAGCCGGGCGTTGGGCGTAGGGAAAAAACTGTTTTTT. Residues: CASRALGVGKKLFF.

The chain uses TRBV7-2 and TRBJ2-7, with TRBD2 identical over 14 bases. Germline V gene data show CDR1 as SGHTA and CDR2 as FQGNSA. The CDR3 loop spans 17 amino acids. V trimming: 3 bases; J trimming: 5 bases; junction bases outside the gene matches: 9. The CDR3 sequence is CASSLTGTSGSGNEQYF. The CDR3 region has the DNA TGTGCCAGCAGCTTGACCGGGACTAGCGGGAGTGGGAACGAGCAGTACTTC.

Ten or more counts support this clonotype. The gene calls are TRBV7-9 and TRBJ1-6; a weak D match, TRBD1 (6 bases). Trimming pared 2 bases from V and 7 bases from J, leaving 12 bases between. The CDR3 sequence is 15 residues long. Germline CDR1 SEHNR, CDR2 FQNEAQ (reference sequence). The CDR3 loop is CASSLIGGTNSPLHF. For the CDR3, the DNA is TGTGCCAGCAGCTTAATTGGGGGCACGAATTCACCCCTCCACTTT.

This clonotype was counted at least ten times. The chain joins TRBV11-2 to TRBJ2-5; D uncertain. Germline V gene lookup returns CDR1 SGHAT and CDR2 FQNNGV. The CDR3 is 15 residues long. V lost 3 bases and J 1 base, leaving 12 bases between the germline ends. Written as DNA, the CDR3 is TGTGCCAGCAGCTTGGAGCTTGCGAGCCAAGAGACCCAGTACTTC. It codes for CASSLELASQETQYF.

This chain joins TRBV20-1 and TRBJ1-5; 7 bases are a match to TRBD1. The CDR3 covers 14 residues. The ends lost 5 bases at V and 7 bases at J; junction bases unmatched: 11. Germline loops: CDR1 DFQATT, CDR2 SNEGSKA (reference sequence). The CDR3 loop is CSASTGTVNQPQHF. CDR3 coding DNA: TGCAGTGCTTCTACCGGGACAGTAAACCAGCCCCAGCATTTT.

The rearrangement links TRBV12-3 or TRBV12-4 to TRBJ1-2; D is uncertain. CDR3 length equals 14 residues. V lost 5 bases to trimming and J lost 2 bases, with 12 bases between them. CDR3 bases: TGTGCCAGCAGTCACAACCGGGCCAACTATGGCTACACCTTC. Protein sequence: CASSHNRANYGYTF.

This clonotype occurred a few times. The V call is TRBV6-6, the J call TRBJ2-5; 16 nucleotides match TRBD2. The CDR3 extends over 17 amino acids. V lost 2 bases, J lost 2 bases, and 2 bases stayed unmatched. CDR1 is MNHNY, CDR2 SVGAGI, per germline (reference sequence). CDR3 DNA sequence: TGTGCCAGCAGTTACGAGGGACTAGCGGGGGGGCAAGAGACCCAGTACTTC. It codes for CASSYEGLAGGQETQYF.

This CDR3 is CASKRGARPDTQYF. For the CDR3, the DNA is TGTGCCAGCAAGAGGGGGGCCCGGCCAGATACGCAGTATTTT. V and J are TRBV12-3 or TRBV12-4 and TRBJ2-3; TRBD1 or TRBD2 may be the D gene (6 bases each). This CDR3 is built from 14 residues. V lost 7 bases to trimming and J lost 4 bases, with 15 bases between them.

The V call is TRBV29-1, the J call TRBJ1-4, with D possibly being TRBD1 (5 bases). CDR3 length equals 16 residues. Trimming left V 4 bases short and J 5 bases short, with 20 bases between. Per germline, CDR1 SQVTM and CDR2 ANQGSEA. The CDR3 here is CSVATENLVGNEKLFF. Here the CDR3 DNA reads TGCAGCGTTGCGACAGAAAACCTCGTCGGGAATGAAAAACTGTTTTTT.

This clonotype was observed many times. V gene TRBV5-6 combines with J gene TRBJ2-1, with 7 bases lining up with TRBD2. From germline, CDR1 is SGHDT and CDR2 YYEEEE. The ends lost 1 base at V and 9 bases at J; junction bases unmatched: 13. This CDR3 is built from 16 residues. The CDR3 nucleotides read TGTGCCAGCAGCTTGAGAAGCGGGGCCTGGGCTGGTGAGCAGTTCTTC. Translating gives CASSLRSGAWAGEQFF.

A word on this clonotype: A much bigger clone sits one base away, suggesting this may be a read error. The genes are TRBV9 and TRBJ2-4; D is perhaps TRBD1 or TRBD2 (6 bases each). Germline-derived CDR1 and CDR2 are SGDLS and YYNGEE. V was cut by 3 bases and J by 6 bases, with 13 bases left in between. The CDR3 is 14 residues long. This CDR3 is CASSADGGGNIQYF. In nucleotides, the CDR3 is TGTGCCAGCAGCGCAGACGGGGGCGGAAACATTCAGTACTTC.

V gene TRBV4-2 combines with J gene TRBJ1-5; perhaps TRBD1 as D (5 bases). Germline CDR1 reads LGHNA; CDR2 reads YNFKEQ. The CDR3 contains 15 residues. The V gene lost 7 bases and the J gene lost 5 bases, with 18 bases spanning the gap. CDR3 in DNA: TGTGCCAGCAACCTTAGCTTGGGGGTTTATCAGCCCCAGCATTTT. Its translation: CASNLSLGVYQPQHF.

The chain joins TRBV30 to TRBJ2-3; the D is unclear. Germline V gene sequence: CDR1 GTSNPN, CDR2 SVGIG (reference sequence). Trimming shortened V by 3 bases and J by 2 bases, and 12 bases separated the two germline ends. This CDR3 contains 14 residues. The CDR3 protein is CAWRLGSSTDTQYF. CDR3 nucleotides: TGTGCCTGGAGACTCGGGTCCTCCACAGATACGCAGTATTTT.

This clonotype was recorded at least ten times. The chain recombines TRBV7-2 with TRBJ2-5; 7 bases agree with TRBD2. The CDR3 spans 12 residues. CDR1 is SGHTA, CDR2 FQGNSA, per germline. V gave up 2 bases and J gave up 9 bases; unmatched junction bases: 3. The CDR3 nucleotides read TGTGCCAGCAGCTTACGGGGGGAAGCCCAGTACTTC. This gives the protein CASSLRGEAQYF.

This clonotype was observed a single time. A much larger clone differs from this one at a single base, so this may be a read error. The chain is built from TRBV10-3 and TRBJ1-2, with TRBD1 as a possible D gene (5 bases). CDR3 length: 13 amino acids. The V gene's germline CDR1 is ENHRY and CDR2 SYGVKD. V was clipped by 11 bases and J by 7 bases, with 20 bases between them. CDR3 coding DNA: TGTGCCGTAGCAGGGAAGCCCTTATCTGGCTACACCTTC. Translating gives CAVAGKPLSGYTF.

This clonotype came up a few times. This rearrangement joins TRBV6-5 to TRBJ2-2, with D perhaps matching TRBD1 or TRBD2 (5 bases each). The V gene's germline CDR1 is MNHEY and CDR2 SVGAGI. This CDR3 has 15 residues. The V end was cut by 7 bases, the J end by 5 bases, with 17 bases between. The CDR3: CASKGERGMTGELFF. The CDR3 DNA reads as TGTGCCAGCAAAGGCGAGAGGGGAATGACCGGGGAGCTGTTTTTT.

This clonotype was recorded at least ten times. The chain uses TRBV12-3 or TRBV12-4 and TRBJ2-5; the D is unclear. CDR3 length equals 13 residues. Trimming cost V 6 bases and J 1 base, with 9 bases left between them. The CDR3 DNA follows: TGTGCCAGCAGCTACCTTTCCCAAGAGACCCAGTACTTC. It codes for CASSYLSQETQYF.

This clonotype was seen only a few times. This chain connects TRBV7-9 to TRBJ1-1; the D is unclear. In germline, CDR1 is SEHNR, CDR2 FQNEAQ (reference sequence). There are 13 residues in the CDR3. The ends were cut back, 1 base at V and 9 bases at J, with 12 bases in the middle. The CDR3 nucleotides read TGTGCCAGCAGCTTAGGAGTTGAGGGTAAAGCTTTCTTT. This gives the protein CASSLGVEGKAFF.

In this sample, this clonotype turned up many times. This rearrangement joins TRBV7-2 to TRBJ1-6, with 8 bases lining up with TRBD1. The CDR3 contains 15 residues. Trimming at V came to 6 bases and at J to 6 bases, leaving 7 bases not matched to a gene. Germline V gene data show CDR1 as SGHTA and CDR2 as FQGNSA. The CDR3 here is CASSQAGQVNSPLHF. The CDR3 DNA is TGTGCCAGCAGTCAAGCGGGACAGGTTAATTCACCCCTCCACTTT.

This clonotype was recorded a few times. This chain links TRBV6-5 with TRBJ1-2; 8 bases are a match to TRBD1. In germline, CDR1 is MNHEY, CDR2 SVGAGI. The CDR3 has 17 amino acids. With V trimmed by 2 bases and J by 0 bases, 8 bases remained unmatched. CDR3 sequence: CASSYADRGSTNYGYTF. CDR3 DNA: TGTGCCAGCAGTTACGCTGACAGGGGCAGCACTAACTATGGCTACACCTTC.

The sample holds a few counts of this clonotype. One end of the junction does not line up with germline, which may come from a read error. The CDR3 nucleotides read TGTGCTAGCAGCTTAGGGGGCGCTGGAGCAGATACGCAGTATTTT. Its translation is CASSLGGAGADTQYF. The chain is built from TRBV7-7 and TRBJ2-3; 7 bases are shared with TRBD1. CDR1 is SSHAT and CDR2 is FNYEAQ in the germline V gene (reference sequence). The CDR3 is 15 amino acids.

This clonotype was seen only a few times. The chain is built from TRBV12-3 or TRBV12-4 and TRBJ2-2; perhaps D is TRBD1 or TRBD2 (5 bases each). V gave up 8 bases and J gave up 5 bases, with 15 bases separating them. The CDR3 length is 14 residues. CDR3 bases: TGTGCCAGCGAGATGTTTGGGGGAACCGGGGAGCTGTTTTTT. As protein: CASEMFGGTGELFF.

This rearrangement joins TRBV10-2 to TRBJ2-2, with 7 bases matching TRBD2. CDR3 size: 15 residues. J gave up 2 bases and V 4 bases, and 4 bases lay outside the gene matches. Germline CDR1 reads WSHSY; CDR2 reads SAAADI. The CDR3 loop reads CASSGSGVNTGELFF. The CDR3 DNA is TGCGCCAGCAGTGGGAGCGGGGTCAACACCGGGGAGCTGTTTTTT.

J is TRBJ2-2 and V is TRBV5-1; a possible D gene is TRBD2 (6 bases). This CDR3 region has 14 residues. V lost 5 bases, J lost 4 bases, and 12 bases lay in between. CDR1 is SGHRS, CDR2 YFSETQ, per germline. CDR3 protein: CASSVEGITGELFF. The CDR3 coding sequence is TGCGCCAGCAGTGTGGAGGGAATCACCGGGGAGCTGTTTTTT.